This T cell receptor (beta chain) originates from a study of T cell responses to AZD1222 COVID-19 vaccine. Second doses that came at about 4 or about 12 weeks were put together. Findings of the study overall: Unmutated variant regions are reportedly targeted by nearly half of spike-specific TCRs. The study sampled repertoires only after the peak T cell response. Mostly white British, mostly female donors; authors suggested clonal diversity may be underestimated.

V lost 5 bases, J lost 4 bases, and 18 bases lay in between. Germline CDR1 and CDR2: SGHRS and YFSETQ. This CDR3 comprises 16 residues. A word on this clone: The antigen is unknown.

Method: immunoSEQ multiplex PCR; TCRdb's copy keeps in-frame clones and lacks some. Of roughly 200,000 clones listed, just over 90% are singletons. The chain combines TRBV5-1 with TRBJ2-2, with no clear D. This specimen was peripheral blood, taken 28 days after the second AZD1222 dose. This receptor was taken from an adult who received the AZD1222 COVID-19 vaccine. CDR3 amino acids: CASSLFVRGSTGELFF. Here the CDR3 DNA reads TGCGCCAGCAGTTTGTTCGTGCGAGGCTCCACCGGGGAGCTGTTTTTT.